Listed below are T cell receptor beta chains from one sample, sequenced in a study of cytomegalovirus exposure and HLA in healthy donors. Assay: immunoSEQ multiplex PCR; the TCRdb copy retains only in-frame clones and omits some. The sample contains 130,000 to 150,000 clones, roughly 76% of which appear only once. Sequencing input: PBMCs. The receptors derive from a woman in her 30s in good health and CMV-seronegative. Both conserved end residues are part of each CDR3. The D gene is left open where the match is weak. Not all rows give a size; the values are once, few, many and, for expanded clones, a class.

d_call j_call clone_size v_call cdr3_aa cdr3_nt
TRBD2 TRBJ2-5 NA TRBV5-4 CASSNTSGVYQETQYF TGTGCCAGCAGCAACACTAGCGGGGTGTACCAAGAGACCCAGTACTTC
NA TRBJ1-1 once TRBV2 CASPPGFRTEAFF TGTGCCAGCCCCCCGGGGTTCAGGACTGAAGCTTTCTTT
NA TRBJ1-3 few TRBV6-5 CASSYSSGSGNTIYF TGTGCCAGCAGTTACTCGTCGGGGTCTGGAAACACCATATATTTT
NA TRBJ2-7 NA TRBV7-6 CASSIIPSRTAYEQYF TGTGCCAGCAGCATCATCCCCAGTCGGACAGCCTACGAGCAGTACTTC
TRBD2 TRBJ2-5 NA TRBV10-3 CAISDPRTSGGETQYF TGTGCCATCAGTGACCCCCGGACTAGCGGGGGAGAGACCCAGTACTTC
TRBD1 TRBJ1-1 NA TRBV5-1 CASSRDRGNTEAFF TGCGCCAGCAGCCGCGACAGGGGCAACACTGAAGCTTTCTTT
NA TRBJ2-2 NA TRBV6-4 CASSDSTNTGELFF TGTGCCAGCAGTGATTCGACTAACACCGGGGAGCTGTTTTTT
TRBD2 TRBJ2-1 NA TRBV5-1 CASSLGGLAGVSPYNEQFF TGCGCCAGCAGCCTTGGGGGACTAGCGGGAGTGTCCCCCTACAATGAGCAGTTCTTC
TRBD1 TRBJ2-1 once TRBV6-4 CASSDSQGARNEQFF TGTGCCAGCAGTGACTCTCAGGGGGCGAGAAATGAGCAGTTCTTC
NA TRBJ2-3 few TRBV10-1 CASSDRLGGADTQYF TGCGCCAGCAGTGATCGTCTGGGGGGTGCAGATACGCAGTATTTT
TRBD2 TRBJ2-7 NA TRBV18 CASSPPGTSGGEQYF TGTGCCAGCTCACCCCCTGGGACTAGCGGGGGCGAGCAGTACTTC
TRBD2 TRBJ2-1 NA TRBV6-5 CASSYSTSGRVEQFF TGTGCCAGCAGTTACTCGACTAGCGGGAGGGTTGAGCAGTTCTTC
TRBD1 TRBJ2-2 NA TRBV5-1 CASSEGTGYTGELFF TGCGCCAGCAGCGAGGGGACAGGGTACACCGGGGAGCTGTTTTTT
NA TRBJ2-7 NA TRBV7-3 CASSPHASSYEQYF TGTGCCAGCAGCCCCCACGCGAGCTCCTACGAGCAGTACTTC
NA TRBJ2-2 NA TRBV18 CASSPTTTNTGELFF TGTGCCAGCTCACCAACTACAACAAACACCGGGGAGCTGTTTTTT
NA TRBJ1-3 few TRBV5-1 CASSSAGGGNTIYF TGCGCCAGCAGCTCCGCGGGGGGAGGAAACACCATATATTTT
TRBD2 TRBJ2-3 few TRBV5-1 CASSLEQGGDTQYF TGCGCCAGCAGCTTGGAGCAGGGAGGGGATACGCAGTATTTT
NA TRBJ1-1 NA TRBV29-1 CSVEREQDTEAFF TGCAGCGTTGAGAGGGAGCAGGACACTGAAGCTTTCTTT
NA TRBJ1-1 once TRBV27 CASSLSGSRGVNTEAFF TGTGCCAGCAGTTTATCGGGGTCCAGGGGTGTGAACACTGAAGCTTTCTTT
NA TRBJ1-1 few TRBV4-3 CASSFTAGANTEAFF TGCGCCAGCAGCTTCACCGCAGGCGCGAACACTGAAGCTTTCTTT
NA TRBJ1-1 NA TRBV9 CASSPYPRGGDTEAFF TGTGCCAGCAGCCCATACCCGCGGGGTGGGGACACTGAAGCTTTCTTT
NA TRBJ1-1 NA TRBV4-2 CASSQDSILNTEAFF TGTGCCAGCAGCCAAGACAGTATACTGAACACTGAAGCTTTCTTT
TRBD1 TRBJ1-3 NA TRBV13 CASSLYRGTGNTIYF TGTGCCAGCAGCTTATACAGGGGGACTGGAAACACCATATATTTT
TRBD1 TRBJ2-1 few TRBV27 CASSLSDWGQGNNEQFF TGTGCCAGCAGTTTATCGGATTGGGGACAGGGGAACAATGAGCAGTTCTTC
TRBD1 TRBJ1-4 once TRBV10-3 CAISAGRGLSNEKLFF TGTGCCATCAGTGCCGGCAGGGGGCTATCTAATGAAAAACTGTTTTTT
TRBD1 TRBJ2-6 NA TRBV7-9 CASIPRGTSGANVLTF TGTGCCAGCATCCCCAGGGGGACCTCTGGGGCCAACGTCCTGACTTTC
TRBD2 TRBJ2-5 NA TRBV5-6 CASSWGGVETQYF TGTGCCAGCAGCTGGGGGGGGGTGGAGACCCAGTACTTC
NA TRBJ1-6 NA TRBV10-3 CAIRGGGNSPLHF TGTGCCATCAGGGGCGGGGGGAATTCACCCCTCCACTTT
NA TRBJ2-5 NA TRBV5-8 CASSFRQETQYF TGTGCCAGCAGCTTTAGACAGGAGACCCAGTACTTC
NA TRBJ1-1 NA TRBV7-9 CASRGGDNTEAFF TGTGCCAGCAGGGGAGGAGATAACACTGAAGCTTTCTTT
TRBD1 TRBJ2-5 NA TRBV5-1 CASRSGTGEETQYF TGCGCCAGCAGATCCGGGACAGGGGAAGAGACCCAGTACTTC
TRBD2 TRBJ2-2 NA TRBV5-8 CASSSGLAGGSGELFF TGTGCCAGCAGCTCAGGACTAGCGGGGGGTTCCGGGGAGCTGTTTTTT
NA TRBJ2-7 NA TRBV28 CASEAVSYEQYF TGTGCCAGCGAGGCGGTCTCCTACGAGCAGTACTTC
NA TRBJ2-5 NA TRBV7-9 CASTPGLPGAQYF TGTGCCAGCACCCCGGGTCTACCGGGGGCCCAGTACTTC
NA TRBJ1-5 NA TRBV2 CASSAGTQGAGPQHF TGTGCCAGCAGTGCGGGGACACAGGGTGCTGGGCCCCAGCATTTT
NA TRBJ1-2 NA TRBV2 CASTPTGLPYGYTF TGTGCCAGCACCCCGACCGGGTTACCCTATGGCTACACCTTC
TRBD2 TRBJ2-3 NA TRBV30 CAWKPPPGGVTDTQYF TGTGCCTGGAAGCCCCCTCCTGGGGGGGTCACAGATACGCAGTATTTT
NA TRBJ2-7 NA TRBV29-1 CSVELQNSYEQYF TGCAGCGTTGAGTTACAGAACTCCTACGAGCAGTACTTC
TRBD1 TRBJ1-1 NA TRBV19 CASSTHRGMNTEAFF TGTGCCAGTAGTACCCACAGGGGGATGAACACTGAAGCTTTCTTT
TRBD2 TRBJ2-1 NA TRBV2 CASSGDYHSDEQFF TGTGCCAGCAGTGGGGACTATCACTCCGATGAGCAGTTCTTC
NA TRBJ2-7 few TRBV2 CASRRTPSYEQYF TGTGCCAGCAGAAGGACACCGTCCTACGAGCAGTACTTC
TRBD2 TRBJ2-1 NA TRBV9 CASSVGLAGGYEQFF TGTGCCAGCAGCGTGGGACTAGCGGGAGGTTATGAGCAGTTCTTC
TRBD1 TRBJ2-1 NA TRBV7-3 CASSLSRTGVAEQFF TGTGCCAGCAGCTTAAGCCGGACAGGGGTGGCTGAGCAGTTCTTC
TRBD2 TRBJ2-3 NA TRBV10-3 CAISESSGGAGDTQYF TGTGCCATCAGTGAGAGTAGCGGGGGGGCGGGAGATACGCAGTATTTT
NA TRBJ1-4 NA TRBV30 CAWSLQGYEKLFF TGTGCCTGGAGTCTACAGGGTTATGAAAAACTGTTTTTT
TRBD2 TRBJ2-1 NA TRBV7-3 CASSLTFGLASDEQFF TGTGCCAGCAGCTTAACTTTCGGACTAGCTTCCGATGAGCAGTTCTTC
NA TRBJ2-2 NA TRBV9 CASSAKQTNTGELFF TGTGCCAGCAGCGCGAAACAGACGAACACCGGGGAGCTGTTTTTT
NA TRBJ2-1 NA TRBV7-9 CASSLTASEQFF TGTGCCAGCAGCTTAACGGCTAGTGAGCAGTTCTTC
NA TRBJ2-3 NA TRBV6-1 CASSTWTASTDTQYF TGTGCCAGCAGTACCTGGACAGCTAGCACAGATACGCAGTATTTT
NA TRBJ1-5 NA TRBV19 CASSPGWGEDQPQHF TGTGCCAGTAGCCCCGGGTGGGGGGAGGATCAGCCCCAGCATTTT